These T cell receptor beta chains were read from a single sample in a study of PD-1 blockade in classical Hodgkin lymphoma. Using immunoSEQ multiplex PCR, the repertoire was profiled, and TCRdb retains in-frame clones only, with some absent. This table holds about 41,000 clones, nearly 70% found once. The specimen comprised peripheral blood mononuclear cells (PBMCs), sampled before the fourth cycle of nivolumab. The receptor set was obtained from a human donor with classical Hodgkin lymphoma. Both conserved end residues are part of each CDR3. Fields, in order: clone size, V gene, D gene, J gene, CDR3 DNA, CDR3 protein. The D gene is left open where the match is weak. Only some rows state a clone size, as once, few, many or a class for expanded clones.

abundance: NA; v_gene: TRBV11-2; d_gene: TRBD1; j_gene: TRBJ1-4; CDR3nt: TGTGCCAGCAGCTTAGAAGGGACAGGGTACGGTGAAAAACTGTTTTTT; CDR3aa: CASSLEGTGYGEKLFF
abundance: NA; v_gene: TRBV10-1; d_gene: TRBD2; j_gene: TRBJ2-1; CDR3nt: TGCGCCAGCAGTGAAGTGCGGGGGAATGAGCAGTTCTTC; CDR3aa: CASSEVRGNEQFF
abundance: NA; v_gene: TRBV2; d_gene: NA; j_gene: TRBJ2-3; CDR3nt: TGTGCCAGCAGAGGGGACTTAGGCACAGATACGCAGTATTTT; CDR3aa: CASRGDLGTDTQYF
abundance: few; v_gene: TRBV7-6; d_gene: NA; j_gene: TRBJ2-1; CDR3nt: TGTGCCAGCAGCTGGACATTGGGTGAGCAGTTCTTC; CDR3aa: CASSWTLGEQFF
abundance: NA; v_gene: TRBV20-1; d_gene: NA; j_gene: TRBJ1-4; CDR3nt: TGCAGTGCTAGGGGGGAAAAACTGTTTTTT; CDR3aa: CSARGEKLFF
abundance: NA; v_gene: TRBV15; d_gene: TRBD1; j_gene: TRBJ1-3; CDR3nt: TGTGCCACCATGAGTGACAGGGGGCCAGGAAACACCATATATTTT; CDR3aa: CATMSDRGPGNTIYF
abundance: NA; v_gene: TRBV5-1; d_gene: NA; j_gene: TRBJ1-2; CDR3nt: TGCGCCAGCAGCTTGGACAGGGTCGTAAACTATGGCTACACCTTC; CDR3aa: CASSLDRVVNYGYTF
abundance: few; v_gene: TRBV4-3; d_gene: NA; j_gene: TRBJ1-2; CDR3nt: TGCGCCAGCAGCCAAGACGGTGGCTACACCTTC; CDR3aa: CASSQDGGYTF
abundance: NA; v_gene: TRBV27; d_gene: TRBD2; j_gene: TRBJ2-3; CDR3nt: TGTGCCAGCAGTCTAGGGACTAGCGGGGGCTGGGAGGCGGCGTATTTT; CDR3aa: CASSLGTSGGWEAAYF
abundance: NA; v_gene: TRBV7-2; d_gene: NA; j_gene: TRBJ2-3; CDR3nt: TGTGCCAGCAGCCCCGGGGCTGGAACAACAGATACGCAGTATTTT; CDR3aa: CASSPGAGTTDTQYF
abundance: NA; v_gene: TRBV5-1; d_gene: NA; j_gene: TRBJ2-3; CDR3nt: TGCGCCAGCAGCTCCGCCTGGGGGACAGATACGCAGTATTTT; CDR3aa: CASSSAWGTDTQYF
abundance: NA; v_gene: TRBV4-1; d_gene: NA; j_gene: TRBJ2-1; CDR3nt: TGCGCCAGCAGCCACGGAATTGAGCAGTTCTTC; CDR3aa: CASSHGIEQFF
abundance: NA; v_gene: TRBV19; d_gene: TRBD1; j_gene: TRBJ1-2; CDR3nt: TGTGCCAGTAGTATTGCCGGGACAGGGAATCCCTATGGCTACACCTTC; CDR3aa: CASSIAGTGNPYGYTF
abundance: NA; v_gene: TRBV15; d_gene: NA; j_gene: TRBJ2-1; CDR3nt: TGTGCCACCAGCCCCAGGACTGACGATGAGCAGTTCTTC; CDR3aa: CATSPRTDDEQFF
abundance: NA; v_gene: TRBV5-1; d_gene: NA; j_gene: TRBJ1-5; CDR3nt: TGCGCCAGCAGCTTGGGGACCCAGGTAAATCAGCCCCAGCATTTT; CDR3aa: CASSLGTQVNQPQHF
abundance: few; v_gene: TRBV7-3; d_gene: NA; j_gene: TRBJ2-5; CDR3nt: TGTGCCAGCAGCTTGACTTCCGAGGAGACCCAGTACTTC; CDR3aa: CASSLTSEETQYF
abundance: NA; v_gene: TRBV7-9; d_gene: NA; j_gene: TRBJ1-1; CDR3nt: TGTGCCAGCAGCTTAGTTGGGGGGAACACTGAAGCTTTCTTT; CDR3aa: CASSLVGGNTEAFF
abundance: NA; v_gene: TRBV29-1; d_gene: TRBD1; j_gene: TRBJ1-1; CDR3nt: TGCAGCGTTTGGACAGGGGGCTTTGAAGCTTTCTTT; CDR3aa: CSVWTGGFEAFF
abundance: once; v_gene: TRBV6-6; d_gene: NA; j_gene: TRBJ2-7; CDR3nt: TGTGCCAGCAGTTTTGGGCACCCCTACGAGCAGTACTTC; CDR3aa: CASSFGHPYEQYF
abundance: NA; v_gene: TRBV28; d_gene: NA; j_gene: TRBJ1-5; CDR3nt: TGTGCCAGCACGGCTGGGTTTAGGCCCCAGCATTTT; CDR3aa: CASTAGFRPQHF
abundance: NA; v_gene: TRBV11-3; d_gene: NA; j_gene: TRBJ2-3; CDR3nt: TGTGCCAGCACAGGGCCAGGGCCTGCAGATACGCAGTATTTT; CDR3aa: CASTGPGPADTQYF
abundance: NA; v_gene: TRBV11-2; d_gene: NA; j_gene: TRBJ1-2; CDR3nt: TGTGCCAGCAGCTTAGAGGCCTGGGCCTATGGCTACACCTTC; CDR3aa: CASSLEAWAYGYTF
abundance: NA; v_gene: TRBV19; d_gene: NA; j_gene: TRBJ2-2; CDR3nt: TGTGCCAGTAGTCCTCGACCTCAGGAAAACACCGGGGAGCTGTTTTTT; CDR3aa: CASSPRPQENTGELFF
abundance: medium-sized; v_gene: TRBV5-4; d_gene: NA; j_gene: TRBJ1-1; CDR3nt: TGTGCCAGCAGACCACAGGGAAACACTGAAGCTTTCTTT; CDR3aa: CASRPQGNTEAFF
abundance: NA; v_gene: TRBV30; d_gene: NA; j_gene: TRBJ1-1; CDR3nt: TGTGCCTGGAGGTGGGGGCCCGTACCGAACACTGAAGCTTTCTTT; CDR3aa: CAWRWGPVPNTEAFF
abundance: NA; v_gene: TRBV7-9; d_gene: NA; j_gene: TRBJ2-7; CDR3nt: TGTGCCAGCAGCTTTAATCCGGACTCTACTAGCTACGAGCAGTACTTC; CDR3aa: CASSFNPDSTSYEQYF
abundance: NA; v_gene: TRBV11-2; d_gene: NA; j_gene: TRBJ2-5; CDR3nt: TGTGCCAGCAGCTTAGATAGGAGTTCCCGAGAGACCCAGTACTTC; CDR3aa: CASSLDRSSRETQYF
abundance: NA; v_gene: TRBV7-9; d_gene: NA; j_gene: TRBJ1-2; CDR3nt: TGTGCCAGCAGCTTAATGGTCGGATCAGGGAACTATGGCTACACCTTC; CDR3aa: CASSLMVGSGNYGYTF
abundance: few; v_gene: TRBV7-3; d_gene: TRBD2; j_gene: TRBJ2-5; CDR3nt: TGTGCCAGCAGCCAGGGCAGCGGGGAAACCCTGGGGACCCAGTACTTC; CDR3aa: CASSQGSGETLGTQYF
abundance: few; v_gene: TRBV27; d_gene: TRBD1; j_gene: TRBJ2-4; CDR3nt: TGTGCCAGCAGTGCGACCGGGACAGGGTTCGCCAAAAACATTCAGTACTTC; CDR3aa: CASSATGTGFAKNIQYF
abundance: NA; v_gene: TRBV5-1; d_gene: TRBD1; j_gene: TRBJ1-1; CDR3nt: TGCGCCAGCAGCTTGGCCGGGACAGGGTTTCGGAACACTGAAGCTTTCTTT; CDR3aa: CASSLAGTGFRNTEAFF
abundance: once; v_gene: TRBV10-2; d_gene: NA; j_gene: TRBJ2-1; CDR3nt: TGCGCCAGTGGACAGAACACCCCCTACAATGAGCAGTTCTTC; CDR3aa: CASGQNTPYNEQFF
abundance: NA; v_gene: TRBV4-3; d_gene: NA; j_gene: TRBJ1-2; CDR3nt: TGCGCCAGCAGCCCCGACCCAGGGAGGTCCTATGGCTACACCTTC; CDR3aa: CASSPDPGRSYGYTF